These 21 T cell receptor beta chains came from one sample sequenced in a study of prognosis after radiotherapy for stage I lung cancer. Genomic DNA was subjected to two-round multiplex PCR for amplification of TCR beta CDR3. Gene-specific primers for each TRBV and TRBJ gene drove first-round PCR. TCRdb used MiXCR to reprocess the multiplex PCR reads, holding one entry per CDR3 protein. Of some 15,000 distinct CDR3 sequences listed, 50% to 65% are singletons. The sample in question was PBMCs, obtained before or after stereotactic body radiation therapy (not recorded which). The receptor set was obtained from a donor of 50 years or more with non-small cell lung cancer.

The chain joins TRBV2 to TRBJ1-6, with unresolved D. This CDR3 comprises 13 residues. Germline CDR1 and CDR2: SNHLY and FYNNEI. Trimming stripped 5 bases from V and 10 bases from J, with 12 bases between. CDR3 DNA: TGTGCCAGCAGTTCCGGATTTAGATCACCCCTCCACTTT. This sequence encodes CASSSGFRSPLHF.

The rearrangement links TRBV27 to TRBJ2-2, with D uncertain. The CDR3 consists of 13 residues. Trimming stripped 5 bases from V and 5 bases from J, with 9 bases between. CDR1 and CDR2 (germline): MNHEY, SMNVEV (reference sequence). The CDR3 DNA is TGTGCCAGCAGTCTGGGTTTTACCGGGGAGCTGTTTTTT. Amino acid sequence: CASSLGFTGELFF.

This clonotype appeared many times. The CDR3 DNA sequence: TGTGCCAGCAGCGTAGGACTAGCGGGGCGTGAGCAGTTCTTC. Translation gives CASSVGLAGREQFF. The J gene is TRBJ2-1, the V gene TRBV9; TRBD2 matches at 11 bases. J gave up 9 bases and V 0 bases, and 2 bases lay outside the gene matches. The CDR3 contains 14 residues. Germline CDR1 SGDLS, CDR2 YYNGEE.

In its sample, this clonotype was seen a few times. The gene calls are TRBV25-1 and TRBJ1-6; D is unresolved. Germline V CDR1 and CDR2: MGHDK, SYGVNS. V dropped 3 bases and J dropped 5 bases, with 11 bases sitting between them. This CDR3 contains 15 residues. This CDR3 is CASSDILGDNSPLHF. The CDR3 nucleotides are TGTGCCAGCAGTGATATTTTGGGAGATAATTCACCCCTCCACTTT.

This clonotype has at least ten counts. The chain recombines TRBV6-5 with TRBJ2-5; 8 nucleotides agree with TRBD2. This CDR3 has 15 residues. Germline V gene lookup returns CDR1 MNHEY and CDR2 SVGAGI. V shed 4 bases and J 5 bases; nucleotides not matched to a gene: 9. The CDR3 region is CASSFEAGARETQYF. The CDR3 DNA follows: TGTGCCAGCAGTTTCGAAGCGGGAGCGAGGGAGACCCAGTACTTC.

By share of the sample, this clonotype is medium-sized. CDR3: CASSLGRQVYEQYF. The CDR3 coding sequence is TGTGCCAGCAGCTTAGGCCGACAGGTTTACGAGCAGTACTTC. V usage is TRBV11-3 and J usage is TRBJ2-7; maybe TRBD1 (6 bases). Trimming removed 1 base at V and 4 bases at J, with 11 bases between. The CDR3 loop spans 14 amino acids. CDR1 and CDR2 (germline): SGHNT, YENEEA.

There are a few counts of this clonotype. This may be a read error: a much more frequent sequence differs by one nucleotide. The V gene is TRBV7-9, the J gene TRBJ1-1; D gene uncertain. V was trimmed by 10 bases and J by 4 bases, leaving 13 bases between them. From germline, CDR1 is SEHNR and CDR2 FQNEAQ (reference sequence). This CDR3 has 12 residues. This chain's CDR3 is CANMGTPTEAFF. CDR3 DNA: TGTGCCAACATGGGAACCCCCACTGAAGCTTTCTTT.

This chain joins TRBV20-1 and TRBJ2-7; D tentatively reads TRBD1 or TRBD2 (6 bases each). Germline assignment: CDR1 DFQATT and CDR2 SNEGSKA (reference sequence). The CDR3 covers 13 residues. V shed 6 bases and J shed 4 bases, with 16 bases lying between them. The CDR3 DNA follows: TGCAGTGCCGCAGAGGGGGGCCTGTACGAGCAGTACTTC. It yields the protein CSAAEGGLYEQYF.

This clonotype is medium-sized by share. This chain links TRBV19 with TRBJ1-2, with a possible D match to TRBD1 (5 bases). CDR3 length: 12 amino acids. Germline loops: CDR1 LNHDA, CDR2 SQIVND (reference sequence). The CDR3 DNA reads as TGTGTCATGGGGCCGGGGGGCTATGGCTACACCTTC. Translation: CVMGPGGYGYTF. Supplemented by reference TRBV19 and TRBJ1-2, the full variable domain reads DGGITQSPKYLFRKEGQNVTLSCEQNLNHDAMYWYRQDPGQGLRLIYYSQIVNDFQKGDIAEGYSVSREKKESFPLTVTSAQKNPTAFYLCVMGPGGYGYTFGSGTRLTVV.

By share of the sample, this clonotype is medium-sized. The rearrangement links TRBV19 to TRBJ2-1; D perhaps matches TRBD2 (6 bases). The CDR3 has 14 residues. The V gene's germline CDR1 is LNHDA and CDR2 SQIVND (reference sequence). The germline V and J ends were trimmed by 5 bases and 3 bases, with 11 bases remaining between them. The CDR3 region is CASSGLANYNEQFF. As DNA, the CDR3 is TGTGCCAGTAGTGGGCTAGCGAACTACAATGAGCAGTTCTTC. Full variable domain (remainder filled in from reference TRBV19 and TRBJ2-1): DGGITQSPKYLFRKEGQNVTLSCEQNLNHDAMYWYRQDPGQGLRLIYYSQIVNDFQKGDIAEGYSVSREKKESFPLTVTSAQKNPTAFYLCASSGLANYNEQFFGPGTRLTVL.

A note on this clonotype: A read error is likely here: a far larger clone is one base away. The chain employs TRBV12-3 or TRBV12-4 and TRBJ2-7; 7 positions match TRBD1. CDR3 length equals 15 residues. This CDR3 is CASSLVDRAEGEQYF. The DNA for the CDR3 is TGTGCCAGCAGCTTAGTTGACAGGGCAGAAGGCGAGCAGTACTTC.

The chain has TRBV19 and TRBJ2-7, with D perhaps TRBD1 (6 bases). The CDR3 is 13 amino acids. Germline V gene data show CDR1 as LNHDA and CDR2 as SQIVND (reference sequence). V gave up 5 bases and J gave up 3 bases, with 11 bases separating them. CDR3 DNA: TGTGCCAGTAGTTTGACAGGTAACTACGAGCAGTACTTC. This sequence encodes CASSLTGNYEQYF.

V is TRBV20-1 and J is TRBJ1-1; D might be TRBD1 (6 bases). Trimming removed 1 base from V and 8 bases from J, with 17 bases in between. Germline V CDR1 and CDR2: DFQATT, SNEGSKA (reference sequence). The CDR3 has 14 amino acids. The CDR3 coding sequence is TGCAGTGCTAGAGCCCGGGAAGGGGGGACAGAAGCTTTCTTT. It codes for CSARAREGGTEAFF.

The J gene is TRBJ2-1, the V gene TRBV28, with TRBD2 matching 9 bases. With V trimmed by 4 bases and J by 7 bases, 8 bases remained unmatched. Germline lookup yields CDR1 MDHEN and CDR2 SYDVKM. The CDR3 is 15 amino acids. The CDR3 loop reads CASSSQGLATNEQFF. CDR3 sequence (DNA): TGTGCCAGCAGTTCCCAGGGACTAGCCACGAATGAGCAGTTCTTC.

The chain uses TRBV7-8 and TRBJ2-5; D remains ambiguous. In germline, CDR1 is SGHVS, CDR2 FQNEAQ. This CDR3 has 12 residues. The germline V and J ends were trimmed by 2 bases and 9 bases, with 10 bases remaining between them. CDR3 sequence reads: CASSLRSAPQYF. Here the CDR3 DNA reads TGTGCCAGCAGCTTAAGGTCCGCGCCCCAGTACTTC.

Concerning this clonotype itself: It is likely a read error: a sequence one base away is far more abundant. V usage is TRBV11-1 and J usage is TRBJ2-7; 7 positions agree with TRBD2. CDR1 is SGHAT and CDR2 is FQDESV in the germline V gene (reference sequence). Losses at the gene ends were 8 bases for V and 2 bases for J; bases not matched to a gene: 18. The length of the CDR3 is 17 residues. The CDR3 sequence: CASPRTTGLAETYEQYF. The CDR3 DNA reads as TGTGCCAGCCCAAGGACGACTGGGCTAGCGGAGACCTACGAGCAGTACTTC.

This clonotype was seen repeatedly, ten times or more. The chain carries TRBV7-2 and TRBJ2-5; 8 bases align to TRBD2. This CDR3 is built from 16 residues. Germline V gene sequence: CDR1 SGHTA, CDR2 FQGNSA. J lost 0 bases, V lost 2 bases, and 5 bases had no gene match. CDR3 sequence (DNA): TGTGCCAGCAGCTTAACTAGCGGTCCGTACCAAGAGACCCAGTACTTC. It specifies CASSLTSGPYQETQYF. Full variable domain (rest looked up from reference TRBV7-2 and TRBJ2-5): GAGVSQSPSNKVTEKGKDVELRCDPISGHTALYWYRQSLGQGLEFLIYFQGNSAPDKSGLPSDRFSAERTGGSVSTLTIQRTQQEDSAVYLCASSLTSGPYQETQYFGPGTRLLVL.

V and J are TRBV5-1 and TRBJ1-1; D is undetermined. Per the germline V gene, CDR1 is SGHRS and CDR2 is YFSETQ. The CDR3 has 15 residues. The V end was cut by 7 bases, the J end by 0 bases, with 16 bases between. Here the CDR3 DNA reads TGCGCCAGCTTACCCGACCCTGGGGTGAACACTGAAGCTTTCTTT. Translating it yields CASLPDPGVNTEAFF.

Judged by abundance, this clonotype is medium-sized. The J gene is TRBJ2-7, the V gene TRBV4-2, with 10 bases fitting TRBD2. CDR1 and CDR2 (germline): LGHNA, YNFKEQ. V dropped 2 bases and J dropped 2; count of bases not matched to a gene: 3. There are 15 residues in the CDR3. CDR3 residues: CASSQTLAGTYEQYF. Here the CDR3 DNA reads TGTGCCAGCAGCCAAACACTAGCGGGGACCTACGAGCAGTACTTC.

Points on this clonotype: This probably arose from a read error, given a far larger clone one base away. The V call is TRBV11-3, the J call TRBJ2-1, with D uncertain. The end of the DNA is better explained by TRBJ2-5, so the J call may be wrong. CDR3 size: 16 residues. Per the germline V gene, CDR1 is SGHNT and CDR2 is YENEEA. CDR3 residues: CASSLEGSSLQETQYF. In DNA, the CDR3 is TGTGCCAGCAGCTTAGAGGGTTCGTCCCTCCAAGAGACCCAGTACTTC.

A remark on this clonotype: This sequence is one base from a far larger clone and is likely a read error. The CDR3 reads CASSETSGSIEHYF. CDR3 in DNA: TGTGCCAGCAGCGAGACTAGCGGGAGTATCGAGCATTACTTC. The V and J genes are TRBV7-9 and TRBJ2-7; TRBD2 agrees at 12 bases. CDR1 is SEHNR, CDR2 FQNEAQ, per germline (reference sequence). The CDR3 totals 14 residues.